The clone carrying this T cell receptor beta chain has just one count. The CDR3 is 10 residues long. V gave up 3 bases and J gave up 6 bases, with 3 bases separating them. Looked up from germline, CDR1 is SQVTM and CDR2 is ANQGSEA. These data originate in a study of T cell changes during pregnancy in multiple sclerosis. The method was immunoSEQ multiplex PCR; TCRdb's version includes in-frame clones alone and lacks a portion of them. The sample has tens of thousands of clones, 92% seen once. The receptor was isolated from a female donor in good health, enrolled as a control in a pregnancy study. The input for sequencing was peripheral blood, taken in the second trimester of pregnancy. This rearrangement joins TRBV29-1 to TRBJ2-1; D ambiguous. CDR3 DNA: TGCAGCGTTGACAGCAATGAGCAGTTCTTC. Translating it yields CSVDSNEQFF.